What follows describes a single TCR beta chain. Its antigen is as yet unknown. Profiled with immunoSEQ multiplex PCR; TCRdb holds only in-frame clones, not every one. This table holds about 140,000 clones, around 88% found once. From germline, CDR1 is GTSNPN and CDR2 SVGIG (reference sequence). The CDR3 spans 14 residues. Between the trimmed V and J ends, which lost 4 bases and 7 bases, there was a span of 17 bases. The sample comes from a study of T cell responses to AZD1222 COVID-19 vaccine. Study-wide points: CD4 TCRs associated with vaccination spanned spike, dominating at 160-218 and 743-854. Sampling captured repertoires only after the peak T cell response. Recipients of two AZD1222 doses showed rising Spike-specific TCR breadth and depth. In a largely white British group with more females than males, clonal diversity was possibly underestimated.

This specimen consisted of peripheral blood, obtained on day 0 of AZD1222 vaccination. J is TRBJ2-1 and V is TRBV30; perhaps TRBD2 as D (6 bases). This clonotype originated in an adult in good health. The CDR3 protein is CAWTAWGVGNEQFF. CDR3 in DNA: TGTGCCTGGACTGCCTGGGGGGTCGGAAATGAGCAGTTCTTC.